This is a list of T cell receptor beta chains from one sample in a study of cytomegalovirus exposure and HLA in healthy donors. The table came from immunoSEQ multiplex PCR; TCRdb's copy has only in-frame clones and leaves some out. The sample gives about 160,000 clones, 68% of which show up once; 1.1% to 1.5% is in the top ten. Sequencing was carried out using PBMCs. The receptors shown here come from a man aged 50 to 60 in good health and CMV-seronegative. CDR3s include the opening cysteine and the closing phenylalanine or tryptophan. Each record gives: J gene, D gene, clone size, V gene, CDR3 DNA, CDR3 protein. A D gene is named only where the DNA matches it firmly. Clone size, where shown, is once, few, many, or a class for clones that have expanded.

J: TRBJ1-3
D: .
size: once
V: TRBV5-1
DNA: TGCGCCAGCAGCTTGGGACAGGGAAACACCATATATTTT
CDR3: CASSLGQGNTIYF

J: TRBJ2-2
D: TRBD2
size: few
V: TRBV4-2
DNA: TGTGCCAGCCTGCGGGGGGCGCAGAACACCGGGGAGCTGTTTTTT
CDR3: CASLRGAQNTGELFF

J: TRBJ1-4
D: TRBD1
size: once
V: TRBV7-9
DNA: TGTGCCAGCAGCTTCACGGGACAGGGGAATGAAAAACTGTTTTTT
CDR3: CASSFTGQGNEKLFF

J: TRBJ2-7
D: .
size: .
V: TRBV5-4
DNA: TGTGCCAGCAGCGGAGGGACAGTAAGCTCCTACGAGCAGTACTTC
CDR3: CASSGGTVSSYEQYF

J: TRBJ1-4
D: TRBD1
size: .
V: TRBV29-1
DNA: TGCAGCGTCGGGACAGGGGGAGGGAGAAGTGAAAAACTGTTTTTT
CDR3: CSVGTGGGRSEKLFF

J: TRBJ1-2
D: TRBD1
size: once
V: TRBV29-1
DNA: TGCAGCGTTGAAGATAGTCCCGGGACAGGGTACTATGGCTACACCTTC
CDR3: CSVEDSPGTGYYGYTF

J: TRBJ1-1
D: .
size: .
V: TRBV5-5
DNA: TGTGCCAGCAGCTTAAATCGAGGGAACACTGAAGCTTTCTTT
CDR3: CASSLNRGNTEAFF

J: TRBJ1-2
D: .
size: .
V: TRBV6-5
DNA: TGTGCCAGCAGTTACTCGGAGGGGAGTGGCTATGGCTACACCTTC
CDR3: CASSYSEGSGYGYTF

J: TRBJ1-6
D: .
size: .
V: TRBV28
DNA: TGTGCCAGCAGTTTAGGGTCAGGGGCGTATAATTCACCCCTCCACTTT
CDR3: CASSLGSGAYNSPLHF

J: TRBJ1-5
D: TRBD1
size: .
V: TRBV18
DNA: TGTGCCAGCTCACCTCCGGGACAGGGGGCGAGACAGCCCCAGCATTTT
CDR3: CASSPPGQGARQPQHF